This entry lists 20 T cell receptor beta chains sequenced from one sample in a study of identical twins. TCRdb fed the 5' RACE reads into MiXCR, producing one record per CDR3 protein. The data contain approximately 230,000 distinct CDR3 sequences, under 8.5% of them singletons. These sequences were also reported in another study, on T cells expressing NK-cell markers.

What was sequenced was CD8+ T cells sorted from blood. The receptors stem from a woman between 18 and 29 years old in good health.

The chain combines TRBV6-2 or TRBV6-3 with TRBJ2-6; D may be TRBD1 (5 bases). Germline V lookup: CDR1 MNHEY, CDR2 SVGEGT. V lost 0 bases, J lost 0 bases, and 12 bases lay in between. The CDR3 is made up of 18 amino acids. The CDR3 bases are TGTGCCAGCAGTTACTCAGGGGCTTACGACTCTGGGGCCAACGTCCTGACTTTC. Translation: CASSYSGAYDSGANVLTF.

This clonotype has only a few counts. The rearrangement uses TRBV9 and TRBJ2-5; possible D gene TRBD2, 5 bases. The V gene lost 0 bases and the J gene lost 2 bases, with 8 bases spanning the gap. The CDR3 is made up of 14 amino acids. Germline V gene data show CDR1 as SGDLS and CDR2 as YYNGEE. The CDR3 protein is CASSVATGQETQYF. In DNA, the CDR3 is TGTGCCAGCAGCGTAGCGACGGGGCAAGAGACCCAGTACTTC.

This clonotype was seen only a few times. This chain joins TRBV6-5 and TRBJ2-3; 9 bases are shared with TRBD2. The germline gives CDR1 MNHEY, CDR2 SVGAGI. The CDR3 contains 17 residues. Trimming took 0 bases from V and 2 from J; bases not matched to a gene: 6. CDR3 in DNA: TGTGCCAGCAGTTACTCCCCACTAGCGGGCATCACAGATACGCAGTATTTT. This gives the protein CASSYSPLAGITDTQYF.

This rearrangement joins TRBV12-3 or TRBV12-4 to TRBJ1-3; the D is unclear. V shed 3 bases and J shed 0 bases, with 9 bases lying between them. This CDR3 spans 15 amino acids. The CDR3 loop is CASSLTPRSGNTIYF. The CDR3 region has the DNA TGTGCCAGCAGTTTGACGCCTCGCTCTGGAAACACCATATATTTT.

This clonotype occurred a few times. The rearrangement links TRBV2 to TRBJ2-5; possibly TRBD2 for D (5 bases). This CDR3 has 14 amino acids. Germline CDR1 SNHLY, CDR2 FYNNEI. Trimming removed 3 bases at V and 5 bases at J, with 13 bases between. The CDR3 here is CASSEGASKETQYF. The CDR3 nucleotides are TGTGCCAGCAGTGAGGGAGCGTCAAAGGAGACCCAGTACTTC.

The sample holds a few counts of this clonotype. The chain employs TRBV6-6 and TRBJ2-5, with no clear D. The germline CDR1 and CDR2 sequences are MNHNY and SVGAGI (reference sequence). The CDR3 has 12 residues. V was pared by 2 bases and J by 5 bases, with 6 bases between. The CDR3, as DNA: TGTGCCAGCAGTTACGACACCGAGACCCAGTACTTC. Translated: CASSYDTETQYF.

CDR3 amino acids: CASSWGRISSTDTQYF. The CDR3 bases are TGTGCCAGCAGCTGGGGGCGAATCTCTAGCACAGATACGCAGTATTTT. V usage is TRBV7-8 and J usage is TRBJ2-3; D may be TRBD1 (6 bases). The V end lost 4 bases, the J end lost 0 bases, and 14 bases lay between the germline ends. The CDR3 consists of 16 residues. CDR1 is SGHVS, CDR2 FQNEAQ, per germline.

This clonotype came up many times. The V gene is TRBV10-2, the J gene TRBJ2-3; D not resolved. The CDR3 consists of 13 residues. Deletions cut 2 bases from V and 5 bases from J, with 8 bases between. Germline assignment: CDR1 WSHSY and CDR2 SAAADI. The CDR3 sequence: CASSETERDTQYF. CDR3 DNA sequence: TGCGCCAGCAGTGAGACGGAAAGAGATACGCAGTATTTT.

Concerning this clonotype itself: The junction does not match germline at one end; this may be a read error. V gene TRBV13 combines with J gene TRBJ2-2, with TRBD2 as a possible D gene (5 bases). This CDR3 has 14 residues. CDR1 is PRHDT and CDR2 is FYEKMQ in the germline V gene (reference sequence). The CDR3 protein is CASSPRLYTGVLLF. CDR3 nucleotides: TGTGCCAGCAGCCCTAGGCTCTACACCGGGGTGCTGCTTTTT.

This clonotype has a single count. CDR3 region: CASSTSVEQFF. CDR3 DNA: TGTGCCAGTAGTACTAGCGTAGAGCAGTTCTTC. The chain joins TRBV19 to TRBJ2-1, with D perhaps matching TRBD2 (6 bases). V was pared by 4 bases and J by 10 bases, with 8 bases between. Germline V gene data show CDR1 as LNHDA and CDR2 as SQIVND (reference sequence). The CDR3 loop spans 11 amino acids.

This clonotype was counted only a few times. The J gene is TRBJ2-1, the V gene TRBV5-6, with 10 bases matching TRBD2. V trimming: 3 bases; J trimming: 0 bases; junction bases outside the gene matches: 12. The V gene's germline CDR1 is SGHDT and CDR2 YYEEEE. The CDR3 is 19 amino acids. CDR3 sequence reads: CASSSPRLAGAFSYNEQFF. CDR3 nucleotide sequence: TGTGCCAGCAGCTCGCCTAGACTAGCGGGCGCTTTCTCCTACAATGAGCAGTTCTTC.

This rearrangement joins TRBV12-5 to TRBJ2-7, with D tentatively TRBD2 (5 bases). Deletions cut 5 bases from V and 3 bases from J, with 20 bases between. The CDR3 length is 16 residues. CDR1 is LGHNT, CDR2 FRNRAP, per germline. The CDR3 region is CASGPPSPGIYYEQYF. The CDR3 DNA follows: TGTGCTAGTGGTCCTCCCAGTCCCGGGATTTACTACGAGCAGTACTTC.

Note on this clonotype: With a much larger clone just one base away, this may be a read error. The chain uses TRBV29-1 and TRBJ1-1, with D possibly matching TRBD1 (5 bases). V dropped 3 bases and J dropped 13 bases, with 15 bases sitting between them. The CDR3 covers 11 residues. CDR1 is SQVTM, CDR2 ANQGSEA, per germline. DNA for the CDR3: TGCAGCGTTGATTCAGGGATGGAGGTTTTCTTT. This encodes CSVDSGMEVFF.

Remarks on this clonotype: A read error may produce the germline difference seen at one junction end. The chain has TRBV5-6 and TRBJ2-1, with 7 nucleotides matching TRBD2. The CDR3 has 13 residues. The V gene's germline CDR1 is SGHDT and CDR2 YYEEEE. The CDR3 spells CASSTPSGKGSVF. In DNA, the CDR3 is TGTGCCAGCAGCACACCTAGCGGTAAAGGTAGTGTCTTC.

This clonotype was seen at least ten times. This chain joins TRBV12-3 or TRBV12-4 and TRBJ1-1; D is perhaps TRBD1 (6 bases). V was shortened by 3 bases and J by 11 bases, with 10 bases between the two germline ends. This CDR3 has 11 residues. CDR3 DNA: TGTGCCAGCAGTTTTGGGGGGCAGGCTTTCTTT. Its protein is CASSFGGQAFF.

In this sample, this clonotype turned up many times. The chain joins TRBV12-3 or TRBV12-4 to TRBJ1-1, with a tentative D call TRBD1 (5 bases). The CDR3 is 13 amino acids. Between the trimmed V and J ends, which lost 2 bases and 4 bases, there was a span of 8 bases. As DNA, the CDR3 is TGTGCCAGCAGTTTATCAGGGACCACTGAAGCTTTCTTT. It is translated as CASSLSGTTEAFF.

The rearrangement joins TRBV11-2 to TRBJ2-7, with 10 bases that match TRBD2. Germline V lookup: CDR1 SGHAT, CDR2 FQNNGV. This CDR3 is built from 14 residues. J gave up 4 bases and V 4 bases, and 4 bases lay outside the gene matches. CDR3 sequence reads: CASSSLAGSYEQYF. In DNA, the CDR3 is TGTGCCAGCAGCTCACTAGCGGGGTCATACGAGCAGTACTTC. Together with reference TRBV11-2 and TRBJ2-7, the CDR3 gives the full variable domain: EAGVAQSPRYKIIEKRQSVAFWCNPISGHATLYWYQQILGQGPKLLIQFQNNGVVDDSQLPKDRFSAERLKGVDSTLKIQPAKLEDSAVYLCASSSLAGSYEQYFGPGTRLTVT.

Ten or more counts support this clonotype. V is TRBV6-5 and J is TRBJ2-7, with D possibly TRBD1 on 5 matching bases. This CDR3 region has 14 residues. Deletions cut 2 bases from V and 4 bases from J, with 12 bases between. Germline CDR1 MNHEY, CDR2 SVGAGI. This chain's CDR3 is CASSYSQGLYEQYF. CDR3 DNA: TGTGCCAGCAGTTACAGCCAGGGATTGTACGAGCAGTACTTC.

At least ten counts were recorded for this clonotype. The chain employs TRBV6-1 and TRBJ1-1; 7 bases match TRBD1. With 6 bases clipped from V and 1 base from J, the junction kept 14 bases outside the gene matches. This CDR3 region has 17 residues. The V gene's germline CDR1 is MNHNS and CDR2 SASEGT. The CDR3 sequence is CASSRQGELRRNTEAFF. DNA for the CDR3: TGTGCCAGCAGCCGACAGGGAGAGTTAAGACGGAACACTGAAGCTTTCTTT.

Many counts were recorded for this clonotype. This chain connects TRBV7-2 to TRBJ2-7, with D possibly being TRBD1 or TRBD2 (7 bases each). The CDR3 is 14 residues long. V lost 7 bases and J lost 6, with 19 bases in between. Germline lookup yields CDR1 SGHTA and CDR2 FQGNSA. The CDR3 is CASTQGGGPVEQYF. The CDR3 DNA reads TGTGCCAGCACCCAGGGGGGAGGGCCCGTCGAGCAGTACTTC.